This T cell receptor (beta chain) was captured by sequencing in a study of persistence of HIV-infected CD4 T cells. Whole-study results and caveats: Degenerate expanded CDR3beta sequences were enriched among CMV- and Gag-responding cells.

Overlapping HIV-1 Gag 15-mer peptides at 0.85 to 1 ug per peptide per mL were used. CD40L/CD69 double-negative CD45RO-high memory CD4+ T cells were collected. Remarks on this clone: Its antigen remains unidentified.

The germline V gene has CDR1 SQVTM and CDR2 ANQGSEA. This CDR3 comprises 12 residues. Trimming took off 5 bases at V and 7 bases at J, with 14 bases between the two ends. This was the immunoSEQ version 4 assay in survey mode. Measured with immunoSEQ multiplex PCR; TCRdb has only the in-frame clones, and not every one. The sample shows about 40,000 clones, 75% to 80% of them seen only once. The chain joins TRBV29-1 to TRBJ1-1; no firm D call. The starting material was CD4+ T cells sorted from PBMCs after approximately 20-hour stimulation, obtained from a patient who received antiretroviral therapy. The TCR was taken from an adult man with HIV who was CMV-seropositive. CDR3 sequence: CSVLTASDEAFF. The CDR3 DNA reads as TGCAGCGTTCTCACGGCGTCGGATGAAGCTTTCTTT. Based on the CDR3 plus reference TRBV29-1 and TRBJ1-1, the full variable domain is SAVISQKPSRDICQRGTSLTIQCQVDSQVTMMFWYRQQPGQSLTLIATANQGSEATYESGFVIDKFPISRPNLTFSTLTVSNMSPEDSSIYLCSVLTASDEAFFGQGTRLTVV.